This TCR beta chain was sequenced in a study of regulatory T cells in long-lasting Graves disease. Overall study: Positive TSH receptor antibodies alongside over 5 years of antithyroid drugs were what marked Graves' disease as persistent.

Whole-study results and caveats: Newly diagnosed Graves' patients exceeded persistent ones in TCR diversity. The study found persistent patients shared more public clonotypes (roughly 2,600) than new patients (just over 950). Newly diagnosed disease favored TRBV20-1 and TRBJ2-1 over persistent disease.

The time point denotes: persistent/refractory GD, antithyroid drugs over 5 years with positive TRAb. The TCR library was made from RNA that had been extracted from PBMCs in TRIzol. This clonotype was detected ten times or more. The target antigen is unknown. Both iRepertoire HTBI primers and Arm-PCR of CDR3 regions were used to build the TCR beta libraries. MiXCR, run by TCRdb on the multiplex PCR reads, gives a single entry per CDR3 protein. The sample has about 470,000 distinct CDR3 sequences, about a fifth seen once. CDR1 DFQATT and CDR2 SNEGSKA come from the germline V gene (reference sequence). V lost 1 base and J lost 2; bases outside the gene matches: 4. The CDR3 has 14 residues.

The V and J genes are TRBV20-1 and TRBJ2-5; 7 bases are a match to TRBD2. This TCR was sampled from a female donor with Graves disease. Material: peripheral blood mononuclear cells (PBMCs), obtained when the disease was refractory, from a patient treated with antithyroid drugs. CDR3 nucleotides: TGCAGTGCTAGAGGCTCGGGACTACAAGAGACCCAGTACTTC. This sequence encodes CSARGSGLQETQYF.